The 6 T cell receptor beta chains reported below all come from one sample, sequenced in a study of T-cell reconstitution after alpha-beta-depleted transplantation in children. Unique molecular identifiers featured in how the TCRbeta library was prepared. Each CDR3 protein is one row after TCRdb ran MiXCR on the PCR reads. Altogether roughly 350,000 distinct CDR3 sequences are present, 16% being singletons, with the ten largest covering around two fifths. Material: PBMCs, mostly from graft donor cells, obtained 360 days after TCRalphabeta/CD19-depleted stem cell transplant. The receptors here all came from a male patient aged 2 to 10 who had a stem cell transplant for acute lymphoblastic leukemia, so the T cells may come from the graft donor.

This clonotype was recorded only once. The chain has TRBV10-3 and TRBJ2-1; 13 positions agree with TRBD2. The CDR3 is made up of 15 amino acids. V was clipped by 6 bases and J by 8 bases; unmatched bases: 7. Germline lookup yields CDR1 ENHRY and CDR2 SYGVKD. CDR3 residues: CAIRAGLAGADEQFF. In DNA, the CDR3 is TGTGCCATCAGAGCCGGACTAGCGGGAGCAGATGAGCAGTTCTTC.

This clonotype has more than one count but fewer than ten. This rearrangement joins TRBV19 to TRBJ2-1, with TRBD2 identical over 11 bases. This CDR3 is built from 15 residues. Trimming removed 11 bases from V and 0 bases from J; junction bases left unmatched: 6. Germline CDR1 reads LNHDA; CDR2 reads SQIVND (reference sequence). The CDR3 nucleotides read TGTGCCGCTGCTAGCGGGAGGCGCTCCTACAATGAGCAGTTCTTC. It codes for CAAASGRRSYNEQFF.

This clonotype was seen more than once but under ten times. The chain recombines TRBV28 with TRBJ2-7; TRBD2 matches 12 bases. Germline V lookup: CDR1 MDHEN, CDR2 SYDVKM. Losses at the gene ends were 6 bases for V and 4 bases for J; bases not matched to a gene: 13. The CDR3 totals 17 residues. The CDR3 is CASSEPPTSGRGYEQYF. The CDR3 nucleotides read TGTGCCAGCAGCGAGCCCCCGACTAGCGGGAGAGGGTACGAGCAGTACTTC.

Turning to this clonotype: At one end the junction does not follow the germline gene, possibly because of a read error. V gene TRBV15 combines with J gene TRBJ2-2, with 14 bases fitting TRBD2. There are 17 residues in the CDR3. In germline, CDR1 is LNHNV, CDR2 YYDKDF (reference sequence). CDR3 in DNA: TGTGCCACCTGCAGAGGACTAGCGGGAGGATGGACCGGGGATCTGTTTTTT. This codes for CATCRGLAGGWTGDLFF.

V and J are TRBV30 and TRBJ2-7; D gene unclear. The CDR3 consists of 13 residues. V lost 0 bases, J lost 2 bases, and 8 bases lay in between. The germline CDR1 and CDR2 sequences are GTSNPN and SVGIG (reference sequence). In nucleotides, the CDR3 is TGTGCCTGGAGTGTCTCCAGTGCCTACGAGCAGTACTTC. Translation: CAWSVSSAYEQYF.

The CDR3 region is CASSLSPRLQETQYF. CDR3 sequence (DNA): TGTGCCAGCAGTTTATCCCCTCGGCTTCAAGAGACCCAGTACTTC. The chain employs TRBV12-3 or TRBV12-4 and TRBJ2-5; no reliable D call. The CDR3 contains 15 residues. V gave up 2 bases and J gave up 2 bases, with 12 bases separating them.